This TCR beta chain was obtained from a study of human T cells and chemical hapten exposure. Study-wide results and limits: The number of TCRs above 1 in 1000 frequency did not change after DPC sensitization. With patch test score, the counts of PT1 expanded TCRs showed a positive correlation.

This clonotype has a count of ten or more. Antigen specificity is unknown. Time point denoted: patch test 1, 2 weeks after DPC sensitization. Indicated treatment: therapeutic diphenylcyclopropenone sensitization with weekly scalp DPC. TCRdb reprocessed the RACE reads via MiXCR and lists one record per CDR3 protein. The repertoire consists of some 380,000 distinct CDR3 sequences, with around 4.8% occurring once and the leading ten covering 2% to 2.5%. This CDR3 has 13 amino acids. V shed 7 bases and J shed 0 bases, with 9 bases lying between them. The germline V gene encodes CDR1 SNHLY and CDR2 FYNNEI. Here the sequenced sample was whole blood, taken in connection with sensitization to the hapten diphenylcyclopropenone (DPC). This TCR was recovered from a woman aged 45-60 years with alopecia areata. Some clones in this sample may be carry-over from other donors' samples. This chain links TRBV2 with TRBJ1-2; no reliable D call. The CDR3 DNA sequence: TGTGCCAGCACCGGATCCCCTAACTATGGCTACACCTTC. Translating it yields CASTGSPNYGYTF.